This TCR beta chain was sequenced during a study of STAT5B mutations in CD4+ large granular lymphocyte leukemia. Profiled with immunoSEQ multiplex PCR; TCRdb holds only in-frame clones, not every one. The profile shows around 30,000 clones, just under 75% of them singletons. V was trimmed by 6 bases and J by 3 bases, leaving 17 bases between them. Germline V gene sequence: CDR1 LNHDA, CDR2 SQIVND (reference sequence). There are 16 residues in the CDR3. This receptor was obtained from a human donor in good health. This sequence joins TRBV19 and TRBJ2-2; the D gene is possibly TRBD2 (5 bases). The sequencing input was CD4+ T cells from blood buffy coats. DNA of the CDR3: TGTGCCAGTAGAGGAGGTCTCTGGGCGGACACCGGGGAGCTGTTTTTT. Amino acids: CASRGGLWADTGELFF.